In its sample, the clone carrying this T cell receptor (beta chain) was seen a few times. Its antigen is currently unknown. TCRdb called the RT-PCR reads again in MiXCR, with one record for every CDR3 protein. This table holds 450,000 to 500,000 distinct CDR3 sequences, approximately 9.9% found once. This specimen comes from a study of response to subunit inactivated influenza vaccine. Overall study findings and caveats: New T cells are recruited in small numbers by each seasonal influenza vaccination, according to the authors' suggestion.

After removal of 4 bases from V and 5 bases from J, the junction contained 17 bases not matched to a gene. The CDR3 contains 17 residues. Germline V lookup: CDR1 SGHKS, CDR2 YYEKEE (reference sequence). Material: PBMCs from blood, obtained roughly 46 days after vaccination. This TCR came from a man between 45 and 60 years old who received an inactivated influenza vaccine. V is TRBV5-5 and J is TRBJ1-2; 7 bases fit TRBD1. CDR3 DNA sequence: TGTGCCAGCAGCCCCCCCTTGAGTGGACAGGTCCGATATGGCTACACCTTC. This gives the protein CASSPPLSGQVRYGYTF. Combining the CDR3 with reference TRBV5-5 and TRBJ1-2 gives the whole variable domain DAGVTQSPTHLIKTRGQQVTLRCSPISGHKSVSWYQQVLGQGPQFIFQYYEKEERGRGNFPDRFSARQFPNYSSELNVNALLLGDSALYLCASSPPLSGQVRYGYTFGSGTRLTVV.